These T cell receptor beta chains were read from a single sample in a study of T cell responses to AZD1222 COVID-19 vaccine. The table came from immunoSEQ multiplex PCR; TCRdb's copy has only in-frame clones and leaves some out. The table includes approximately 110,000 clones, roughly four fifths detected once. The source material was peripheral blood, sampled on day 0 of AZD1222 vaccination. The origin of the receptors is an adult in good health. The CDR3 runs from the conserved cysteine through the conserved F or W. A D gene is named only where the DNA matches it firmly. Some rows have no size entry. The others give once, few or many, or a class for an expanded clone.

TRBJ1-2 . TRBV27 . TGTGCCAGCAGTTTAACCTATCTAAGTGGGGTCTACACCTTC CASSLTYLSGVYTF
TRBJ2-2 . TRBV29-1 . TGCAGCGGGCGCGGAACTCACACCGGGGAGCTGTTTTTT CSGRGTHTGELFF
TRBJ2-7 . TRBV7-9 . TGTGCCAGCAGCCTCGCGGGACATCCTGCGGGGGAGCAGTACTTC CASSLAGHPAGEQYF
TRBJ1-2 few TRBV2 . TGTGCCAGCAAAGAAGGAATCGGTGCGGGCTACACCTTC CASKEGIGAGYTF
TRBJ1-5 . TRBV19 . TGTGCCAGTAGTATGGACACGAGGGGCTTTCAGCCCCAGCATTTT CASSMDTRGFQPQHF
TRBJ2-1 . TRBV2 TRBD2 TGTGCCAGCAGCAAAGTGGTATCAGCGGGGGATTACAATGAGCAGTTCTTC CASSKVVSAGDYNEQFF
TRBJ1-2 . TRBV28 . TGTGCCAGCAGCGGACACTCCGGCTTTGGCTACACCTTC CASSGHSGFGYTF
TRBJ1-1 . TRBV7-9 . TGTGCCAGCAGCTATAGGGACACTGAAGCTTTCTTT CASSYRDTEAFF
TRBJ2-1 . TRBV28 TRBD2 TGTGCCAGCAGTTTCTGGGTAGCGGGTTACAATGAGCAGTTCTTC CASSFWVAGYNEQFF
TRBJ2-5 . TRBV19 . TGTGCCAGTAGTATCGGACCGACTGATAAGAGAACCCAGTACTTC CASSIGPTDKRTQYF
TRBJ2-5 . TRBV6-5 . TGTGCCAGCCGGGACTGGGGGGAGACCCAGTACTTC CASRDWGETQYF
TRBJ1-5 . TRBV28 . TGTGCCAGCAGTTTACCTGGTGGGGGGACGTGGCCCCAGCATTTT CASSLPGGGTWPQHF
TRBJ1-2 . TRBV19 TRBD1 TGTGCCAGTACCCCGTTCAGGGGGGACCGTGGCTACACCTTC CASTPFRGDRGYTF
TRBJ2-1 . TRBV19 TRBD1 TGTGCCAGTAGTCGAAAAACCGTACTGACAGGGGGATCCTACAATGAGCAGTTCTTC CASSRKTVLTGGSYNEQFF